Only a few counts were recorded for the clone carrying this TCR beta chain. The antigen remains undetermined. 60 Vbeta and 13 Jbeta primers were used in PCR. This table comes from immunoSEQ multiplex PCR, and its TCRdb copy is limited to in-frame clones, with some not included. Of around 210,000 clones in the sample, 79% were seen once. This sample stems from a study of cytomegalovirus exposure and HLA in healthy donors. Study-wide findings and caveats: Researchers reported in a later analysis that a missense DCLRE1C variant was tied to TCR beta V- and J-gene trimming. Later on, an analysis showed TCR association rates differing by HLA locus, with DRB1 the most and HLA-C the fewest. Most TCR beta V segments were productive about 87% or about 30% of the time in an earlier analysis. Presence/absence analyses rested on an assumption that sequencing depth was roughly uniform across donors.

CDR1 and CDR2 (germline): MDHEN, SYDVKM. CDR3 length equals 13 residues. V lost 5 bases to trimming and J lost 4 bases, with 8 bases between them. The sample was PBMCs. The chain links TRBV28 to TRBJ1-4; D is possibly TRBD1 (6 bases). The source is a male donor in good health and CMV-seropositive. The CDR3: CASSRTVNEKLFF. The CDR3 DNA reads TGTGCCAGCAGTCGGACAGTTAATGAAAAACTGTTTTTT. The whole variable domain, remainder taken from reference TRBV28 and TRBJ1-4, is DVKVTQSSRYLVKRTGEKVFLECVQDMDHENMFWYRQDPGLGLRLIYFSYDVKMKEKGDIPEGYSVSREKKERFSLILESASTNQTSMYLCASSRTVNEKLFFGSGTQLSVL.